The next 22 T cell receptor beta chains were all read from a single sample in a study of cytomegalovirus exposure and HLA in healthy donors. Libraries were prepared by immunoSEQ multiplex PCR; TCRdb keeps only in-frame clonotypes and omits some of them. The table shows 50,000 to 65,000 clones, with 95% to 97% occurring only once. Material for sequencing was PBMCs. These receptors came from a woman aged 18-35 years in good health and CMV-seronegative.

V usage is TRBV7-2 and J usage is TRBJ2-7; weak D call: TRBD1 (6 bases). V was cut by 1 base and J by 5 bases, with 12 bases left in between. There are 14 residues in the CDR3. Looked up from germline, CDR1 is SGHTA and CDR2 is FQGNSA. CDR3 coding DNA: TGTGCCAGCAGCTTAGTCTCGGCAGGGGACGAGCAGTACTTC. Protein: CASSLVSAGDEQYF.

DNA for the CDR3: TGTGCCAGCAGCTTAGATGCGCCGACGGGCTACGAGCAGTACTTC. Amino acid sequence: CASSLDAPTGYEQYF. This chain links TRBV7-2 with TRBJ2-7; no firm D call. The CDR3 length is 15 residues. Trimming removed 1 base at V and 3 bases at J, with 13 bases between. Germline assignment: CDR1 SGHTA and CDR2 FQGNSA. Full variable domain (missing parts from reference TRBV7-2 and TRBJ2-7): GAGVSQSPSNKVTEKGKDVELRCDPISGHTALYWYRQSLGQGLEFLIYFQGNSAPDKSGLPSDRFSAERTGGSVSTLTIQRTQQEDSAVYLCASSLDAPTGYEQYFGPGTRLTVT.

The chain carries TRBV5-6 and TRBJ2-7, with D perhaps matching TRBD1 (6 bases). This CDR3 has 14 amino acids. The germline V gene encodes CDR1 SGHDT and CDR2 YYEEEE. The V gene lost 0 bases and the J gene lost 2 bases, with 9 bases spanning the gap. The CDR3 DNA follows: TGTGCCAGCAGCTTGGGACAGGCCACCTACGAGCAGTACTTC. It encodes CASSLGQATYEQYF. Full variable domain (missing parts from reference TRBV5-6 and TRBJ2-7): DAGVTQSPTHLIKTRGQQVTLRCSPKSGHDTVSWYQQALGQGPQFIFQYYEEEERQRGNFPDRFSGHQFPNYSSELNVNALLLGDSALYLCASSLGQATYEQYFGPGTRLTVT.

V is TRBV2 and J is TRBJ1-3; D is unclear. Trimming left V 7 bases short and J 3 bases short, with 13 bases between. CDR1 SNHLY and CDR2 FYNNEI come from the germline V gene. The CDR3 is 14 amino acids. CDR3 region: CASTPGEVGNTIYF. The CDR3 DNA follows: TGTGCCAGCACCCCCGGGGAGGTTGGAAACACCATATATTTT.

The V gene is TRBV28, the J gene TRBJ1-5; 7 bases are a match to TRBD1. CDR1 is MDHEN and CDR2 is SYDVKM in the germline V gene. The CDR3 length is 16 residues. V was clipped by 5 bases and J by 0 bases; unmatched bases: 7. The CDR3 region is CASSLGTVYSNQPQHF. The CDR3 nucleotides read TGTGCCAGCAGTCTAGGGACAGTCTATAGCAATCAGCCCCAGCATTTT.

The chain carries TRBV9 and TRBJ1-5; no clear D. Germline V gene data show CDR1 as SGDLS and CDR2 as YYNGEE. V lost 3 bases to trimming and J lost 5 bases, with 9 bases between them. The CDR3 consists of 13 residues. CDR3 residues: CASSGGPDQPQHF. In DNA form, the CDR3 reads TGTGCCAGCAGCGGAGGGCCAGATCAGCCCCAGCATTTT.

The genes are TRBV7-9 and TRBJ2-7; 9 nucleotides align to TRBD2. Germline values: CDR1 SEHNR, CDR2 FQNEAQ (reference sequence). This CDR3 is built from 15 residues. With V trimmed by 4 bases and J by 3 bases, 7 bases remained unmatched. CDR3 coding DNA: TGTGCCAGCAGCTCCGGGGGACTAGCCAACTACGAGCAGTACTTC. It specifies CASSSGGLANYEQYF.

This rearrangement joins TRBV28 to TRBJ2-7; 10 bases fit TRBD2. After removal of 7 bases from V and 6 bases from J, the junction contained 18 bases not matched to a gene. Germline values: CDR1 MDHEN, CDR2 SYDVKM. This CDR3 has 17 amino acids. The CDR3 DNA follows: TGTGCCAGCACTTCAGGCGAACTAGCGGGACTCCGGGCCGAGCAGTACTTC. Translating gives CASTSGELAGLRAEQYF.

The chain employs TRBV19 and TRBJ1-5; weak D call: TRBD1 (6 bases). Trimming stripped 10 bases from V and 4 bases from J, with 20 bases between. This CDR3 spans 15 amino acids. Germline assignment: CDR1 LNHDA and CDR2 SQIVND (reference sequence). The CDR3 loop reads CATQGRGPRNQPQHF. The CDR3 DNA follows: TGTGCCACCCAGGGGAGAGGCCCCAGAAATCAGCCCCAGCATTTT.

This chain uses TRBV28 with TRBJ2-2; TRBD2 aligns across 13 bases. V gave up 4 bases and J gave up 6 bases; unmatched junction bases: 17. The germline V gene encodes CDR1 MDHEN and CDR2 SYDVKM. The CDR3 is 20 residues long. This CDR3 reads CASSSPRIGLAGVLPGELFF. The CDR3 DNA reads TGTGCCAGCAGTTCCCCCCGAATTGGACTAGCGGGAGTTCTTCCCGGGGAGCTGTTTTTT.

The V call is TRBV28, the J call TRBJ1-5; possibly TRBD1 for D (5 bases). The CDR3 is 15 residues long. With 1 base removed from V and 3 bases from J, the gap between germline ends came to 10 bases. CDR1 and CDR2 (germline): MDHEN, SYDVKM. CDR3 nucleotides: TGTGCCAGCAGTTTATTCGGGGGGAACAATCAGCCCCAGCATTTT. Protein: CASSLFGGNNQPQHF.

The V and J genes are TRBV5-1 and TRBJ2-7; 7 positions agree with TRBD2. The germline CDR1 and CDR2 sequences are SGHRS and YFSETQ. The CDR3 is 12 residues long. The V gene end was trimmed by 4 bases and the J gene end by 6 bases; junction bases not matched to a gene: 4. CDR3 sequence (DNA): TGCGCCAGCAGCGCCGGACTAGGCGAGCAGTACTTC. Protein product: CASSAGLGEQYF.

This clone has a single count. This chain connects TRBV10-2 to TRBJ2-1, with 10 bases that match TRBD1. With V trimmed by 10 bases and J by 7 bases, 4 bases remained unmatched. The CDR3 is made up of 12 amino acids. Per germline, CDR1 WSHSY and CDR2 SAAADI. The chain's CDR3 is CATGQGGNEQFF. CDR3 in DNA: TGCGCCACCGGACAGGGGGGGAATGAGCAGTTCTTC.

This sequence joins TRBV10-3 and TRBJ2-3, with 8 positions matching TRBD2. Germline V gene data show CDR1 as ENHRY and CDR2 as SYGVKD. This CDR3 comprises 14 residues. Unmatched junction bases numbered 10, after V lost 0 bases and J lost 14 bases. The CDR3 region has the DNA TGTGCCATCAGTGAGTCGGCCGGGACTAGTGAGGGGTATTTT. This codes for CAISESAGTSEGYF.

The chain joins TRBV15 to TRBJ2-1, with 12 nucleotides matching TRBD2. V shed 0 bases, J shed 4 bases, and the junction held 7 bases outside the gene matches. Looked up from germline, CDR1 is LNHNV and CDR2 is YYDKDF (reference sequence). The CDR3 loop spans 18 amino acids. The CDR3 nucleotides read TGTGCCACCAGCAGAGAGGTTGCTGGGACTAGCGGGTACAATGAGCAGTTCTTC. As protein: CATSREVAGTSGYNEQFF.

This sequence joins TRBV7-6 and TRBJ1-4, with TRBD1 matching over 7 bases. The CDR3 covers 14 residues. J lost 7 bases, V lost 5 bases, and 7 bases had no gene match. Germline V gene sequence: CDR1 SGHVS, CDR2 FNYEAQ. The CDR3 reads CASSPRQGIEKLFF. CDR3 sequence (DNA): TGTGCCAGCAGCCCAAGACAGGGTATTGAAAAACTGTTTTTT. Full variable domain (rest looked up from reference TRBV7-6 and TRBJ1-4): GAGVSQSPRYKVTKRGQDVALRCDPISGHVSLYWYRQALGQGPEFLTYFNYEAQQDKSGLPNDRFSAERPEGSISTLTIQRTEQRDSAMYRCASSPRQGIEKLFFGSGTQLSVL.

The V and J genes are TRBV23-1 and TRBJ2-7; D may be TRBD2 (5 bases). TRBV23-1 is an ORF, and what it does is uncertain. The CDR3 totals 16 residues. The ends were cut back, 2 bases at V and 3 bases at J, with 17 bases in the middle. The CDR3: CASSQPPREGLYEQYF. Here the CDR3 DNA reads TGCGCCAGCAGTCAACCCCCCCGCGAAGGACTCTACGAGCAGTACTTC.

The chain combines TRBV27 with TRBJ1-1; D unclear. Germline CDR1 MNHEY, CDR2 SMNVEV (reference sequence). The CDR3 is made up of 13 amino acids. The germline V and J ends were trimmed by 6 bases and 4 bases, with 12 bases remaining between them. In DNA, the CDR3 is TGTGCCAGCAGCCCCAGGATGGGCACTGAAGCTTTCTTT. Translated: CASSPRMGTEAFF.

The gene calls are TRBV28 and TRBJ2-5; the D gene is possibly TRBD1 (7 bases). Trimming left V 7 bases short and J 7 bases short, with 19 bases between. The germline V gene has CDR1 MDHEN and CDR2 SYDVKM. The CDR3 runs to 14 residues. The CDR3 loop reads CASTFPGGQMTQYF. In nucleotides, the CDR3 is TGTGCCAGCACCTTTCCAGGGGGGCAGATGACCCAGTACTTC.

The rearrangement uses TRBV28 and TRBJ2-7, with 7 bases fitting TRBD1. The CDR3 consists of 14 residues. Per germline, CDR1 MDHEN and CDR2 SYDVKM. V shed 4 bases, J shed 2 bases, and the junction held 5 bases outside the gene matches. The CDR3 sequence: CASSWGQPPYEQYF. In DNA form, the CDR3 reads TGTGCCAGCAGTTGGGGACAGCCCCCCTACGAGCAGTACTTC.

The rearrangement joins TRBV4-3 to TRBJ2-1; no reliable D call. The CDR3 spans 15 residues. In germline, CDR1 is LGHNA, CDR2 YSLEER. Trimming took 1 base from V and 0 from J, leaving 7 bases between them. This CDR3 is CASSQGASSYNEQFF. CDR3 DNA sequence: TGCGCCAGCAGCCAAGGGGCGAGCTCCTACAATGAGCAGTTCTTC.

V gene TRBV4-1 combines with J gene TRBJ2-5; 7 positions match TRBD2. The V gene's germline CDR1 is MGHRA and CDR2 YSYEKL. The CDR3 is made up of 15 amino acids. The V and J ends lost 2 bases and 3 bases, in that order; junction bases with no gene match: 6. The chain's CDR3 is CASSQPPGLEETQYF. CDR3 DNA sequence: TGCGCCAGCAGCCAACCCCCAGGACTAGAAGAGACCCAGTACTTC.